This TCR beta chain was sequenced during a study of blood T cell repertoires in COVID-19. Turning to the study itself: Whether acute or convalescent, the COVID-19 samples came from the United States, Italy and Spain. PBMCs, B-cell-depleted T cells, or T cells were the source of the cDNA or gDNA that made up the material.

Participant-reported clinical history was the basis for cohort assignment. The V gene's germline CDR1 is SGHRS and CDR2 YFSETQ. V was pared by 3 bases and J by 0 bases, with 10 bases between. CDR3 length: 14 residues. Per the study methods: Using reference gene primer amplification, nucleated cell counts were estimated. The data were produced by immunoSEQ multiplex PCR, yet TCRdb's version contains in-frame clones alone and is incomplete. V and J calls plus clone size are reproduced from that table; the DNA served to infer D and trimming. The sample has about 270,000 clones; approximately 90% are singletons.

The source is a man aged 40-49 years who had been exposed to COVID-19. This sequence joins TRBV5-1 and TRBJ2-7; the D is unclear. Sequences were obtained from PBMCs or T cells enriched from blood (not recorded which). This CDR3 reads CASSSRVTSYEQYF. The CDR3 bases are TGCGCCAGCAGCTCTCGGGTGACCTCCTACGAGCAGTACTTC.